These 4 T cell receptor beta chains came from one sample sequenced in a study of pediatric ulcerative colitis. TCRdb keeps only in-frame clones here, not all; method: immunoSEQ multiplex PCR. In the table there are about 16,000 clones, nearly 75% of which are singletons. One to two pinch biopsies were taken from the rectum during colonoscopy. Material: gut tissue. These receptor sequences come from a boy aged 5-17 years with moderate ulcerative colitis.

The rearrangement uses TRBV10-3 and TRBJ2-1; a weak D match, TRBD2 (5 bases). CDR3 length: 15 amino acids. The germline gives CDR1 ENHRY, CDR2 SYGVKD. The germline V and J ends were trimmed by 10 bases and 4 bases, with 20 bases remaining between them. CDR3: CATASNFPLYNEQFF. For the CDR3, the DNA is TGTGCCACCGCTAGCAATTTTCCGCTATACAATGAGCAGTTCTTC.

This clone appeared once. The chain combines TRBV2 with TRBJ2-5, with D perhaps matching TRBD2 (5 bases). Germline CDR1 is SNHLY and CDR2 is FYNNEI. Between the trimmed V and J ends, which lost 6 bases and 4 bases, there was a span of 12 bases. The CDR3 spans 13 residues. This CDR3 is CASRFDGGETQYF. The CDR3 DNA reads TGTGCCAGCAGATTTGATGGAGGAGAGACCCAGTACTTC.

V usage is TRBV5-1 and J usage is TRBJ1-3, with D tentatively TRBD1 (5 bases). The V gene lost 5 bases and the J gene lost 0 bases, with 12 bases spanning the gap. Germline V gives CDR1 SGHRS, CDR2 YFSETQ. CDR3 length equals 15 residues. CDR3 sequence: CASRVTATSGNTIYF. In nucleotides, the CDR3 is TGCGCCAGCAGAGTGACAGCCACCTCTGGAAACACCATATATTTT.

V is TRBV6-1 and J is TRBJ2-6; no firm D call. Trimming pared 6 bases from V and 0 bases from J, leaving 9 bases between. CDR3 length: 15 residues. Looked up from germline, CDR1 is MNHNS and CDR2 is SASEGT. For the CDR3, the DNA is TGTGCCAGCAGAAAGGGTGGCTCTGGGGCCAACGTCCTGACTTTC. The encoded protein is CASRKGGSGANVLTF.